These T cell receptor beta chains were read from a single sample in a study of technical replicates of blood from a few donors. Libraries were prepared by immunoSEQ multiplex PCR; TCRdb keeps only in-frame clonotypes and omits some of them. The profile shows around 61,000 clones, almost 97% of them singletons. Sequenced: T cells isolated from PBMCs. Every receptor here comes from a human donor in good health. Both conserved end residues are part of each CDR3. The order of the fields is CDR3 protein, V gene, J gene.

CDR3aa: CATSRDRVHQPQHF
v_gene: TRBV15
j_gene: TRBJ1-5

CDR3aa: CASSKADRAHNQPQHF
v_gene: TRBV21-1
j_gene: TRBJ1-5

CDR3aa: CASSRGTVSHYGYTF
v_gene: TRBV7-8
j_gene: TRBJ1-2

CDR3aa: CASIQTGVFGNTIYF
v_gene: TRBV7-9
j_gene: TRBJ1-3

CDR3aa: CASSFLNEKLFF
v_gene: TRBV28
j_gene: TRBJ1-4

CDR3aa: CASSPGLSYEQYF
v_gene: TRBV4-1
j_gene: TRBJ2-7

CDR3aa: CASSPLAGVTPRGEQYF
v_gene: TRBV7-9
j_gene: TRBJ2-7

CDR3aa: CASSMYTGNTEAFF
v_gene: TRBV19
j_gene: TRBJ1-1

CDR3aa: CASSFSGLSDEAFF
v_gene: TRBV5-1
j_gene: TRBJ1-1

CDR3aa: CASSEAGGGYGYTF
v_gene: TRBV6-1
j_gene: TRBJ1-2

CDR3aa: CASSLYSSYNSPLHF
v_gene: TRBV27
j_gene: TRBJ1-6